This T cell receptor (beta chain) is from a study of post-analysis software for immune sequencing data (dated by TCRdb to 2013 to 2016). For the wider study: Recorded disease courses included relapsing-remitting, secondary progressive and progressive-relapsing multiple sclerosis, with some patients lacking subtype annotation. The multiple sclerosis patient repertoires were compared with roughly twelve previously published healthy control repertoires from donors aged 6 to 25 years. A subset of samples was prepared in parallel using single-end sample barcoding, then pooled and co-amplified after Illumina adapter ligation.

The method was PCR. The instrument was an Illumina HiSeq 2500. Unique molecular identifiers were incorporated into TCR beta cDNA libraries to reduce PCR and sequencing biases. Every 1 to 10 million input T cells yielded about 500,000 cDNA molecules, meaning each molecule approximated one T cell. The same protocol used for the earlier healthy control dataset was applied to prepare and sequence the patient libraries. Within a given batch, samples were prepared together, multiplexed and sequenced on the same HiSeq lane. The authors' analysis ran thus. Raw barcoded reads were processed with MIGEC, discarding single-read molecular identifier groups before consensus assembly and CDR3 extraction. Clonotype tables were post-analysed with VDJtools, normalizing diversity by down-sampling all datasets to the smallest sample size. To correct batch-related cross-sample contamination, repertoire overlap clustering matched CDR3 amino acid sequences but not nucleotide sequences. Using fastp trimming at Q25 and MiXCR clonotype assembly, TCRdb reanalyzed the public sequencing data and kept in-frame beta chains. Identical CDR3 proteins give one entry, which carries the most common genes and DNA. Here the V and J calls rest on TCRdb's processing, not on the authors' analysis. Within this sample are hundreds of thousands of distinct CDR3 sequences, with around 64% of them counted one time only. Around 11% of the sample lies in the top ten.

The CDR3 starts with the cysteine, ends with the phenylalanine, and has 18 residues. The only DNA kept is the CDR3, 54 bases in frame from the first base. The junction shows trimming of 5 bases on V and 10 bases on J, and the gene matches do not reach 26 bases of it. CDR1 and CDR2 were assigned from the germline V gene as SQVTM and ANQGSEA. TCR beta repertoires were profiled from peripheral blood of roughly 13 young patients with multiple sclerosis to demonstrate the VDJtools post-analysis software. The patients with multiple sclerosis were children and adolescents between about 6 and 17 years of age. Here is what the overall study found, with its caveats: Significantly lower normalized Chao1 diversity was found in multiple sclerosis patients than in controls, suggesting substantial peripheral T-cell clonal expansion. The multiple sclerosis patient group was slightly younger than the control group. Significantly higher frequencies in patients than in controls were found for roughly 5 TRBV segments, including TRBV5-6, TRBV5-1 and TRBV20-1. Direct clustering with F measure showed strong co-clustering of samples prepared in the same batch, prompting a batch-effect correction.

As concerns this clonotype: Its antigen has not been determined. The sample holds no much larger clone one base away, and base qualities are not on file.

Sequenced material: blood. The rearranged chain carries TRBV29-1 and TRBJ2-1; 7 of the junction bases match TRBD2. This receptor was identified in a girl aged 2 to 10 with multiple sclerosis. The nucleotide sequence reads as follows: TGCAGCGTTCGAATCTACCGGGACTACCAAACACCTGATACAGAGCAGTTCTTC. This encodes CSVRIYRDYQTPDTEQFF.